This TCR beta chain was retrieved from a study of vaccination and CD4 T cells after COVID-19. From germline, CDR1 is MNHNS and CDR2 SASEGT. The V and J ends lost 2 bases and 7 bases, in that order; junction bases with no gene match: 7. The CDR3 has 17 residues. Cultured CD4+ T cell DNA underwent sequencing with the Oncomine TCR Beta short-read assay. Via MiXCR, TCRdb re-called the PCR reads, giving one row per CDR3 protein. The profile shows around 1,900 distinct CDR3 sequences, 15% to 17% of them singletons. This clonotype is medium-sized in the sample. Its antigen is not known. Described treatment: approximately nine-day PBMC culture with coronavirus spike peptide pools or control peptides (ViraFEST assay). Unexposed donor CD4+ T cells predated the COVID-19 pandemic, collected 2011-2018.

This receptor was identified in a human donor in good health. The chain carries TRBV6-1 and TRBJ2-1; 14 bases are shared with TRBD2. Sequences were obtained from CD4+ T cells from blood, cultured in vitro. CDR3 nucleotide sequence: TGTGCCAGCAGTGAAAAGACTAGCGGGGGGGCCGCAAATGAGCAGTTCTTC. Protein sequence: CASSEKTSGGAANEQFF.